This T cell receptor (beta chain) came from a study of patients and donors after allogeneic stem cell transplantation. TCRdb ran MiXCR on the RT-PCR reads and lists one entry per CDR3 protein. The sample has roughly 880,000 distinct CDR3 sequences; approximately 19% are singletons. J was trimmed by 1 base and V by 2 bases; bases with no gene match: 7. The germline V gene has CDR1 MNHEY and CDR2 SVGAGI. The CDR3 runs to 16 residues. Specimen: blood, either unsorted or a sorted T cell fraction (not recorded which). The V gene is TRBV6-5, the J gene TRBJ2-5, with TRBD2 identical over 7 bases. This receptor was taken from a human donor who was either an allogeneic HSCT recipient or a stem cell or donor lymphocyte infusion donor (not recorded which). It is not recorded whose cells these are; they may come from a transplant donor. DNA for the CDR3: TGTGCCAGCAGTTACGACTTGGGGGGGGGCCAAGAGACCCAGTACTTC. Its protein is CASSYDLGGGQETQYF.